This T cell receptor beta chain comes out of a study of cytotoxic CD8 clonotypes in ibrutinib-treated CLL. Trimming took off 0 bases at V and 5 bases at J, with 8 bases between the two ends. The CDR3 runs to 13 residues. Germline V gives CDR1 LNHNV, CDR2 YYDKDF (reference sequence). Assay used: immunoSEQ multiplex PCR; TCRdb lists only in-frame clones, some missing. The table shows about 130,000 clones, with approximately 80% occurring only once. The rearrangement uses TRBV15 and TRBJ2-7; D is unclear. The input for sequencing was PBMCs, taken after 24 months of ibrutinib treatment. The clonotype was recovered from a human donor with chronic lymphocytic leukemia. Here the CDR3 reads CATSRETFHEQYF. CDR3 coding DNA: TGTGCCACCAGCAGAGAAACTTTCCACGAGCAGTACTTC.